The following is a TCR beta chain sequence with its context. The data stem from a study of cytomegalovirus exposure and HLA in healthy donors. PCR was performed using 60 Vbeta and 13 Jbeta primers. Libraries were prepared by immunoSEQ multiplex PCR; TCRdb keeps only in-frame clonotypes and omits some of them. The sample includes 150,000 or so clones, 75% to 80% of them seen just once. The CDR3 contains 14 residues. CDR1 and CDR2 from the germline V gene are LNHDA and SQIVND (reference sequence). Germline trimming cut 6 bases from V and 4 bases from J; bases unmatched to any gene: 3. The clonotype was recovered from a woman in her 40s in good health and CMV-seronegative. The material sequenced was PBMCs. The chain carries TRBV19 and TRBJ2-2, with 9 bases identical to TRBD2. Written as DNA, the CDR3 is TGTGCCAGTAGGCTAGCGGGGATCACCGGGGAGCTGTTTTTT. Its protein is CASRLAGITGELFF.